The present TCR beta chain was sequenced within a study of identical twins. Germline CDR1 reads ENHRY; CDR2 reads SYGVKD. The CDR3 runs to 14 residues. V lost 3 bases to trimming and J lost 5 bases; unmatched junction nucleotides: 6. One entry per CDR3 protein results from TCRdb running MiXCR on the 5' RACE reads. Of 450,000 or so distinct CDR3 sequences in the sample, 14% were seen once. This clonotype has a handful of counts. The sample was also linked to a second study, of yellow fever vaccine responses in identical twins.

This chain uses TRBV10-3 with TRBJ1-1; TRBD1 aligns across 7 bases. The sequenced material came from CD4+ T cells sorted from blood. The receptor comes from a woman under 30 in good health. The DNA for the CDR3 is TGTGCCATCAGTGAAAGGGGGCGGGAAACTGAAGCTTTCTTT. This codes for CAISERGRETEAFF.